These 12 T cell receptor beta chains were all obtained from the same sample, sequenced in a study of blood T cell repertoires in COVID-19. Assay: immunoSEQ multiplex PCR; the TCRdb copy retains only in-frame clones and omits some. The table lists around 50,000 clones, 91% of them singletons, with approximately 6.4% in the top ten. Sequenced sample: peripheral blood. These receptors were obtained from a man between 65 and 85 years old with active COVID-19.

The genes are TRBV10-3 and TRBJ1-3; the match to TRBD1 covers 8 bases. The CDR3 totals 17 residues. The J segment lost 0 bases and the V segment lost 1 base, leaving 5 bases of the junction unmatched. Germline-derived CDR1 and CDR2 are ENHRY and SYGVKD. This CDR3 reads CAISEYQGALSGNTIYF. The CDR3 nucleotides are TGTGCCATCAGTGAGTACCAGGGGGCCCTCTCTGGAAACACCATATATTTT.

This clone was detected only a few times. The chain links TRBV25-1 to TRBJ2-1; D is possibly TRBD1 (6 bases). Trimming took 5 bases from V and 3 from J, leaving 8 bases between them. The CDR3 is 13 amino acids. Germline assignment: CDR1 MGHDK and CDR2 SYGVNS. The CDR3 DNA reads TGTGCCAGCAGTAGAGGGGGCTACAATGAGCAGTTCTTC. It encodes CASSRGGYNEQFF.

This chain uses TRBV2 with TRBJ2-5; 8 positions agree with TRBD1. Per germline, CDR1 SNHLY and CDR2 FYNNEI. The V segment lost 4 bases and the J segment 0 bases; nucleotides outside the gene matches: 4. The CDR3 is made up of 15 amino acids. CDR3 coding DNA: TGTGCCAGCAGTGCTGACAGGGGAGACCAAGAGACCCAGTACTTC. It encodes CASSADRGDQETQYF.

This chain links TRBV28 with TRBJ2-7; TRBD1 matches 8 bases. Germline V gene data show CDR1 as MDHEN and CDR2 as SYDVKM. V trimming: 4 bases; J trimming: 4 bases; junction bases outside the gene matches: 6. The CDR3 spans 14 residues. The CDR3 DNA is TGTGCCAGCAGTTCTTGGCGACAGGGGTACGAGCAGTACTTC. Protein sequence: CASSSWRQGYEQYF.

The chain carries TRBV7-3 and TRBJ2-1, with D maybe TRBD2 (5 bases). CDR1 and CDR2 (germline): SGHTA, FQGTGA. Deletions cut 5 bases from V and 6 bases from J, with 20 bases between. CDR3 length equals 16 residues. This chain's CDR3 is CASSPTKVTGSNEQFF. CDR3 bases: TGTGCCAGCAGCCCAACCAAGGTGACGGGGAGCAATGAGCAGTTCTTC.

The chain recombines TRBV7-2 with TRBJ2-7; TRBD1 matches 10 bases. There are 15 residues in the CDR3. Germline V gene sequence: CDR1 SGHTA, CDR2 FQGNSA. Unmatched junction bases numbered 6, after V lost 4 bases and J lost 3 bases. The chain's CDR3 is CASSSGQGELYEQYF. CDR3 nucleotide sequence: TGTGCCAGCAGCTCAGGACAGGGGGAACTCTACGAGCAGTACTTC.

The gene calls are TRBV19 and TRBJ1-2, with TRBD1 identical over 7 bases. V lost 5 bases and J lost 0; bases outside the gene matches: 18. Per germline, CDR1 LNHDA and CDR2 SQIVND (reference sequence). The CDR3 runs to 19 residues. CDR3 sequence reads: CASSAKRRDSFPSNYGYTF. The CDR3 nucleotides read TGTGCCAGTAGTGCGAAACGCCGGGACAGTTTTCCATCTAACTATGGCTACACCTTC.

The chain recombines TRBV19 with TRBJ2-2, with TRBD1 matching over 7 bases. Germline CDR1 LNHDA, CDR2 SQIVND (reference sequence). The CDR3 contains 14 residues. Trimming took 8 bases from V and 2 from J; bases not matched to a gene: 5. CDR3 residues: CASGGQRNTGELFF. The CDR3 nucleotides read TGTGCCAGTGGGGGACAGCGAAACACCGGGGAGCTGTTTTTT.

The chain recombines TRBV6-2 or TRBV6-3 with TRBJ2-1, with 12 bases lining up with TRBD2. From germline, CDR1 is MNHEY and CDR2 SVGEGT. With 4 bases clipped from V and 14 bases from J, the junction kept 12 bases outside the gene matches. The CDR3 runs to 15 residues. The DNA of the CDR3 is TGTGCCAGCAGTTCCCCTAGCGGGGGGGCCATTATAGAGTTCTTC. Its translation is CASSSPSGGAIIEFF.

The chain links TRBV27 to TRBJ2-5; perhaps TRBD1 as D (6 bases). V gave up 6 bases and J gave up 8 bases, with 16 bases separating them. Per germline, CDR1 MNHEY and CDR2 SMNVEV (reference sequence). This CDR3 spans 13 amino acids. The CDR3 loop reads CASSPGQWGTQYF. CDR3 nucleotides: TGTGCCAGCAGCCCCGGACAGTGGGGAACCCAGTACTTC.

The chain has TRBV7-3 and TRBJ2-3; 7 bases are shared with TRBD1. J lost 0 bases, V lost 5 bases, and 5 bases had no gene match. The CDR3 sequence is 15 residues long. Germline lookup yields CDR1 SGHTA and CDR2 FQGTGA. CDR3 region: CASSMTGFSTDTQYF. For the CDR3, the DNA is TGTGCCAGCAGCATGACAGGGTTTAGCACAGATACGCAGTATTTT. The full variable domain, completed using reference TRBV7-3 and TRBJ2-3, is GAGVSQTPSNKVTEKGKYVELRCDPISGHTALYWYRQSLGQGPEFLIYFQGTGAADDSGLPNDRFFAVRPEGSVSTLKIQRTERGDSAVYLCASSMTGFSTDTQYFGPGTRLTVL.

The chain recombines TRBV6-5 with TRBJ1-1; D call uncertain. V lost 1 base and J lost 3, with 6 bases in between. The CDR3 has 13 amino acids. Germline values: CDR1 MNHEY, CDR2 SVGAGI. The CDR3 nucleotides read TGTGCCAGCAGTTACTGGCAAGACACTGAAGCTTTCTTT. It translates to CASSYWQDTEAFF.